Following are 8 T cell receptor beta chains from one sample sequenced in a study of T cell repertoires in cytomegalovirus infection. TCRdb re-called the reads with MiXCR, one entry per CDR3 protein. The sample records more than 250,000 distinct CDR3 sequences, 20% to 30% being singletons. Their antigens remain unidentified. Sample: cultured PBMCs, taken from culture after CMV antigen stimulation. These receptors were collected from a human donor in good health (CMV status not recorded). Some clones in this sample may be carry-over from other donors' samples.

This clonotype was seen a few times. The chain uses TRBV11-1 and TRBJ2-7; maybe TRBD1 (6 bases). Germline assignment: CDR1 SGHAT and CDR2 FQDESV (reference sequence). This CDR3 is 15 amino acids long. V dropped 5 bases and J dropped 5 bases, with 19 bases sitting between them. The CDR3, as DNA: TGTGCCAGCAGCCCGGGACACCTACTCAGCGACGAGCAGTACTTC. Protein: CASSPGHLLSDEQYF. Full variable domain (outside the CDR3, taken from reference TRBV11-1 and TRBJ2-7): EAEVAQSPRYKITEKSQAVAFWCDPISGHATLYWYRQILGQGPELLVQFQDESVVDDSQLPKDRFSAERLKGVDSTLKIQPAELGDSAMYLCASSPGHLLSDEQYFGPGTRLTVT.

J is TRBJ2-1 and V is TRBV12-3 or TRBV12-4, with TRBD2 matching 10 bases. The V and J ends lost 5 bases and 5 bases, in that order; junction bases with no gene match: 6. This CDR3 comprises 15 residues. Written as DNA, the CDR3 is TGTGCCAGCAGTCGAAGCGGGAGGGCCGACAATGAGCAGTTCTTC. It specifies CASSRSGRADNEQFF.

This clonotype appeared a few times. The rearrangement joins TRBV27 to TRBJ1-1, with 11 bases lining up with TRBD1. CDR1 and CDR2 from the germline V gene are MNHEY and SMNVEV (reference sequence). The V and J ends lost 5 bases and 10 bases, in that order; junction bases with no gene match: 12. The CDR3 loop spans 15 amino acids. CDR3 DNA: TGTGCCAGCAGTGGCCGGGACAGGGGGAAGAAAGGAGCTTTCTTT. This gives the protein CASSGRDRGKKGAFF.

This rearrangement joins TRBV19 to TRBJ2-1; 14 bases align to TRBD2. With 5 bases clipped from V and 9 bases from J, the junction kept 6 bases outside the gene matches. Per germline, CDR1 LNHDA and CDR2 SQIVND (reference sequence). CDR3 length: 15 residues. CDR3 loop: CASSSTSGRVSEQFF. In DNA, the CDR3 is TGTGCCAGTAGTTCGACTAGCGGGAGGGTGAGTGAGCAGTTCTTC.

This clonotype was picked up a small number of times. The CDR3 region is CATSPPGTKANYGYTF. The DNA for the CDR3 is TGTGCCACATCCCCCCCGGGGACGAAAGCTAACTATGGCTACACCTTC. V gene TRBV15 combines with J gene TRBJ1-2; D perhaps matches TRBD1 (5 bases). Deletions cut 9 bases from V and 0 bases from J, with 20 bases between. Germline CDR1 reads LNHNV; CDR2 reads YYDKDF (reference sequence). The CDR3 sequence is 16 residues long. Variable domain in full (rest from reference TRBV15 and TRBJ1-2): DAMVIQNPRYQVTQFGKPVTLSCSQTLNHNVMYWYQQKSSQAPKLLFHYYDKDFNNEADTPDNFQSRRPNTSFCFLDIRSPGLGDTAMYLCATSPPGTKANYGYTFGSGTRLTVV.

This rearrangement joins TRBV4-1 to TRBJ1-5; 7 bases fit TRBD1. The germline V gene encodes CDR1 MGHRA and CDR2 YSYEKL. The CDR3 contains 15 residues. Germline trimming cut 4 bases from V and 4 bases from J; bases unmatched to any gene: 7. The CDR3 bases are TGCGCCAGCAGCCTGATTACAGGGGTAAATCAGCCCCAGCATTTT. It encodes CASSLITGVNQPQHF.

This chain connects TRBV12-3 or TRBV12-4 to TRBJ1-1; D gene unclear. V was cut by 5 bases and J by 6 bases, with 10 bases left in between. This CDR3 has 12 residues. The CDR3 region has the DNA TGTGCCAGCAGTCGAGACCCCGCTGAAGCTTTCTTT. It codes for CASSRDPAEAFF.

The chain uses TRBV7-3 and TRBJ1-4; possibly TRBD1 for D (5 bases). V gave up 6 bases and J gave up 7 bases, with 18 bases separating them. Germline loops: CDR1 SGHTA, CDR2 FQGTGA. This CDR3 is 15 amino acids long. The CDR3 loop reads CASRQTGTLGEKLFF. CDR3 bases: TGTGCCAGCAGGCAGACCGGGACCTTGGGTGAAAAACTGTTTTTT.